These 24 T cell receptor beta chains were all obtained from the same sample, sequenced in a study of regulatory T cells in long-lasting Graves disease. Through Arm-PCR of CDR3 regions and iRepertoire HTBI primers, TCR beta libraries were built. TCRdb itself ran the multiplex PCR reads through MiXCR, one entry per CDR3 protein. The sample has roughly 500,000 distinct CDR3 sequences, roughly 22% seen once; the top ten hold around 14%. Time point in this sample: persistent/refractory GD, antithyroid drugs over 5 years with positive TRAb. Generation of the TCR library employed RNA extracted from PBMCs. Sequenced material: peripheral blood mononuclear cells (PBMCs), taken when the disease was refractory, from a patient treated with antithyroid drugs. The receptors were gathered from a female donor with Graves disease.

This clonotype was recorded a few times. The gene calls are TRBV5-5 and TRBJ1-6, with D unclear. Deletions cut 1 base from V and 14 bases from J, with 19 bases between. CDR1 is SGHKS, CDR2 YYEKEE, per germline (reference sequence). CDR3 length equals 15 residues. The CDR3 coding sequence is TGTGCCAGCAGCTTGAACCCGGATTCGTCGGGATCCCTCCACTTT. It encodes CASSLNPDSSGSLHF.

This clonotype has more than one count but fewer than ten. The V gene is TRBV14, the J gene TRBJ1-2; D is possibly TRBD1 (5 bases). CDR1 and CDR2 (germline): SGHDN, FVKESK. Trimming left V 4 bases short and J 6 bases short, with 12 bases between. This CDR3 has 13 residues. Here the CDR3 reads CASSLGRTDGYTF. For the CDR3, the DNA is TGTGCCAGCAGCCTGGGGCGAACGGATGGCTACACCTTC.

The chain employs TRBV4-3 and TRBJ1-2; 10 nucleotides align to TRBD1. V lost 1 base, J lost 6 bases, and 2 bases stayed unmatched. The CDR3 contains 14 residues. The germline V gene has CDR1 LGHNA and CDR2 YSLEER. The CDR3 here is CASSQGQGADGYTF. The CDR3 DNA reads as TGCGCCAGCAGCCAAGGACAGGGGGCGGATGGCTACACCTTC.

This clonotype was picked up many times. CDR3 sequence reads: CASSQTGTLGEKLFF. The CDR3 DNA reads as TGTGCCAGCAGCCAGACAGGAACTCTAGGGGAAAAACTGTTTTTT. The J gene is TRBJ1-4, the V gene TRBV14; TRBD1 might be the D (6 bases). Germline V gives CDR1 SGHDN, CDR2 FVKESK. The CDR3 has 15 amino acids. The germline V and J ends were trimmed by 3 bases and 8 bases, with 16 bases remaining between them. The full variable domain, rest sourced from reference TRBV14 and TRBJ1-4, is EAGVTQFPSHSVIEKGQTVTLRCDPISGHDNLYWYRRVMGKEIKFLLHFVKESKQDESGMPNNRFLAERTGGTYSTLKVQPAELEDSGVYFCASSQTGTLGEKLFFGSGTQLSVL.

The gene calls are TRBV7-9 and TRBJ1-6; possible D gene TRBD1, 5 bases. Trimming took 4 bases from V and 19 from J, leaving 23 bases between them. The CDR3 is made up of 14 amino acids. Germline V lookup: CDR1 SEHNR, CDR2 FQNEAQ (reference sequence). CDR3 residues: CASSSGRTSMSIHF. CDR3 in DNA: TGTGCCAGCAGCTCGGGACGGACCTCAATGAGTATTCACTTT. The full variable domain, completed using reference TRBV7-9 and TRBJ1-6, is DTGVSQNPRHKITKRGQNVTFRCDPISEHNRLYWYRQTLGQGPEFLTYFQNEAQLEKSRLLSDRFSAERPKGSFSTLEIQRTEQGDSAMYLCASSSGRTSMSIHFGNGTRLTVT.

This chain joins TRBV6-9 and TRBJ1-2; no clear D gene. The CDR3 spans 15 residues. Trimming left V 4 bases short and J 4 bases short, with 16 bases between. Germline CDR1 reads MNHGY; CDR2 reads SVAAGI. The CDR3 loop is CASSSTGRLSYGYTF. CDR3 coding DNA: TGTGCCAGCAGTTCAACCGGGAGGCTGTCCTATGGCTACACCTTC.

CDR3 coding DNA: TGTGCCAGCAGTGAGGTGGGGCAGGGTGACGAGCAGTACTTC. Translating gives CASSEVGQGDEQYF. The chain joins TRBV6-1 to TRBJ2-7; D perhaps matches TRBD1 (5 bases). Germline V gene sequence: CDR1 MNHNS, CDR2 SASEGT. CDR3 length: 14 amino acids. V was cut by 3 bases and J by 5 bases, with 14 bases left in between.

This clonotype was observed at least ten times. The gene calls are TRBV7-2 and TRBJ2-5; D remains ambiguous. The V and J ends lost 4 bases and 1 base respectively, with 10 bases between them. The CDR3 extends over 14 amino acids. Germline-derived CDR1 and CDR2 are SGHTA and FQGNSA. Here the CDR3 DNA reads TGTGCCAGCAGCTCCCGGAACCCCCAAGAGACCCAGTACTTC. This translates into CASSSRNPQETQYF. Variable domain in full (rest from reference TRBV7-2 and TRBJ2-5): GAGVSQSPSNKVTEKGKDVELRCDPISGHTALYWYRQSLGQGLEFLIYFQGNSAPDKSGLPSDRFSAERTGGSVSTLTIQRTQQEDSAVYLCASSSRNPQETQYFGPGTRLLVL.

The chain is built from TRBV19 and TRBJ2-7; TRBD2 is a possible D gene (5 bases). Trimming took 6 bases from V and 1 from J, leaving 16 bases between them. Per germline, CDR1 LNHDA and CDR2 SQIVND (reference sequence). The CDR3 length is 15 residues. The DNA for the CDR3 is TGTGCCAGTAGCTTCGGACGGACTGGGTCCTACGAGCAGTACTTC. Encoded protein: CASSFGRTGSYEQYF.

A remark on this clonotype: This may be a read error: a much more frequent sequence differs by one nucleotide. The chain links TRBV7-2 to TRBJ1-1; 9 positions match TRBD1. The CDR3 is 17 residues long. Looked up from germline, CDR1 is SGHTA and CDR2 is FQGNSA. CDR3 in amino acids: CASSYVPGQGLGAEALF. The CDR3 coding sequence is TGTGCCAGCAGCTACGTCCCGGGACAGGGTTTGGGCGCTGAAGCTCTCTTT.

This clonotype was detected ten times or more. This chain connects TRBV28 to TRBJ1-1; no reliable D call. Germline lookup yields CDR1 MDHEN and CDR2 SYDVKM. V was trimmed by 4 bases and J by 3 bases, leaving 15 bases between them. This CDR3 region has 15 residues. The CDR3 spells CASSSDFRGYTEAFF. CDR3 nucleotides: TGTGCCAGCAGTTCGGACTTTAGAGGATACACTGAAGCTTTCTTT. Looking up the rest from reference TRBV28 and TRBJ1-1 gives the full variable domain: DVKVTQSSRYLVKRTGEKVFLECVQDMDHENMFWYRQDPGLGLRLIYFSYDVKMKEKGDIPEGYSVSREKKERFSLILESASTNQTSMYLCASSSDFRGYTEAFFGQGTRLTVV.

This clonotype was observed a handful of times. The junction differs from germline at one of its ends, possibly a read error. The rearrangement joins TRBV28 to TRBJ2-7, with D possibly being TRBD1 or TRBD2 (5 bases each). CDR1 and CDR2 from the germline V gene are MDHEN and SYDVKM. This CDR3 is 17 amino acids long. In nucleotides, the CDR3 is TGCGCCAGCAGCCACACCGAGCTCCGGGACCGAGCCTACGAGCAGTACTTC. Its translation is CASSHTELRDRAYEQYF. Full variable domain (missing parts from reference TRBV28 and TRBJ2-7): DVKVTQSSRYLVKRTGEKVFLECVQDMDHENMFWYRQDPGLGLRLIYFSYDVKMKEKGDIPEGYSVSREKKERFSLILESASTNQTSMYLCASSHTELRDRAYEQYFGPGTRLTVT.

There are a few counts of this clonotype. The V call is TRBV7-6, the J call TRBJ1-1; D uncertain. Trimming left V 2 bases short and J 7 bases short, with 11 bases between. CDR1 and CDR2 from the germline V gene are SGHVS and FNYEAQ. There are 13 residues in the CDR3. The CDR3 here is CASSLLEGSEAFF. CDR3 bases: TGTGCCAGCAGCTTATTGGAGGGCAGTGAAGCTTTCTTT.

This clonotype was counted many times. This chain joins TRBV27 and TRBJ1-1; tentatively, D is TRBD1 (5 bases). Trimming removed 5 bases at V and 4 bases at J, with 14 bases between. CDR3 size: 14 residues. Looked up from germline, CDR1 is MNHEY and CDR2 is SMNVEV (reference sequence). CDR3 nucleotides: TGTGCCAGCAGTCTAACCCAGGGAATCACTGAAGCTTTCTTT. Amino acid sequence: CASSLTQGITEAFF.

The chain recombines TRBV6-1 with TRBJ2-2, with D unclear. Trimming cost V 8 bases and J 0 bases, with 10 bases left between them. CDR3 length: 14 amino acids. Germline CDR1 reads MNHNS; CDR2 reads SASEGT. The chain's CDR3 is CASLPDANTGELFF. In nucleotides, the CDR3 is TGTGCCAGCCTTCCGGATGCGAACACCGGGGAGCTGTTTTTT.

The chain has TRBV4-1 and TRBJ2-7, with TRBD1 identical over 11 bases. Germline CDR1 MGHRA, CDR2 YSYEKL. The CDR3 contains 17 residues. Trimming cost V 4 bases and J 0 bases; bases outside gene matches: 8. The CDR3 sequence is CASSPLSGTGGSYEQYF. The CDR3 DNA sequence: TGCGCCAGCAGCCCTCTGTCCGGGACAGGGGGCTCCTACGAGCAGTACTTC.

This clonotype was observed at least ten times. The chain recombines TRBV28 with TRBJ1-4; the match to TRBD1 covers 7 bases. CDR1 and CDR2 (germline): MDHEN, SYDVKM. The V and J ends lost 6 bases and 0 bases, in that order; junction bases with no gene match: 13. The CDR3 sequence is 18 residues long. The chain's CDR3 is CASRGRLTGFATNEKLFF. The CDR3 coding sequence is TGTGCCAGCAGGGGAAGGTTGACAGGGTTTGCAACTAATGAAAAACTGTTTTTT. Full variable domain (missing parts from reference TRBV28 and TRBJ1-4): DVKVTQSSRYLVKRTGEKVFLECVQDMDHENMFWYRQDPGLGLRLIYFSYDVKMKEKGDIPEGYSVSREKKERFSLILESASTNQTSMYLCASRGRLTGFATNEKLFFGSGTQLSVL.

This clonotype was detected many times. This chain connects TRBV28 to TRBJ1-2; TRBD1 matches at 8 bases. CDR1 and CDR2 from the germline V gene are MDHEN and SYDVKM. V lost 5 bases and J lost 8; bases outside the gene matches: 10. This CDR3 is built from 14 residues. The CDR3 region has the DNA TGTGCCAGCAGTATCTGGCAGGGGGCAGAGGGCTACACCTTC. It yields the protein CASSIWQGAEGYTF.

This clonotype was found once. This rearrangement joins TRBV4-2 to TRBJ2-7; TRBD2 matches 7 bases. There are 16 residues in the CDR3. Trimming removed 1 base from V and 6 bases from J; junction bases left unmatched: 12. The germline V gene encodes CDR1 LGHNA and CDR2 YNFKEQ. This chain's CDR3 is CASSQVAGSDIGEQYF. The CDR3 bases are TGTGCCAGCAGCCAAGTAGCGGGTTCCGACATAGGCGAGCAGTACTTC.

This chain connects TRBV4-1 to TRBJ1-4; D is uncertain. Germline V CDR1 and CDR2: MGHRA, YSYEKL. Deletions cut 4 bases from V and 7 bases from J, with 10 bases between. The CDR3 spans 13 residues. DNA for the CDR3: TGCGCCAGCAGCCGAGGGTATCCTGAAAAACTGTTTTTT. The encoded protein is CASSRGYPEKLFF.

There are a few counts of this clonotype. The V call is TRBV7-2, the J call TRBJ2-7; D ambiguous. From germline, CDR1 is SGHTA and CDR2 FQGNSA. V dropped 8 bases and J dropped 5 bases, with 13 bases sitting between them. CDR3 length equals 12 residues. The CDR3 region is CASETKGDEQYF. The CDR3 bases are TGTGCCAGCGAAACCAAGGGTGACGAGCAGTACTTC. Filled out from reference TRBV7-2 and TRBJ2-7, the complete variable domain reads GAGVSQSPSNKVTEKGKDVELRCDPISGHTALYWYRQSLGQGLEFLIYFQGNSAPDKSGLPSDRFSAERTGGSVSTLTIQRTQQEDSAVYLCASETKGDEQYFGPGTRLTVT.

V usage is TRBV20-1 and J usage is TRBJ2-7; 7 nucleotides align to TRBD1. This CDR3 spans 14 amino acids. The junction had 5 bases not matched to a gene; V was cut back by 3 bases and J by 0 bases. CDR1 DFQATT and CDR2 SNEGSKA come from the germline V gene (reference sequence). CDR3 sequence reads: CSASLWDSSYEQYF. CDR3 nucleotides: TGCAGTGCTAGCCTGTGGGACAGCTCCTACGAGCAGTACTTC.

This clonotype was counted many times. V and J are TRBV20-1 and TRBJ2-5, with TRBD2 matching 10 bases. The CDR3 spans 13 residues. Germline loops: CDR1 DFQATT, CDR2 SNEGSKA (reference sequence). Trimming removed 4 bases from V and 5 bases from J; junction bases left unmatched: 4. CDR3 loop: CSATSGGFETQYF. Here the CDR3 DNA reads TGCAGTGCTACTAGCGGGGGTTTTGAGACCCAGTACTTC.

This clonotype was detected a few times. The rearrangement joins TRBV20-1 to TRBJ1-5, with 7 bases aligning to TRBD1. Trimming removed 6 bases from V and 3 bases from J; junction bases left unmatched: 11. CDR3 length: 15 residues. CDR1 and CDR2 from the germline V gene are DFQATT and SNEGSKA (reference sequence). CDR3 loop: CSATEQGSPNQPQHF. The CDR3 DNA follows: TGCAGTGCAACAGAACAGGGGAGCCCCAATCAGCCCCAGCATTTT.